These 23 T cell receptor beta chains were sequenced from one sample in a study of STAT5B mutations in CD4+ large granular lymphocyte leukemia. Sequenced by immunoSEQ multiplex PCR; TCRdb stores in-frame clones only, minus some. The table shows some 23,000 clones, with about four fifths occurring only once. The sample taken for sequencing was CD4+ T cells from blood buffy coats. Source of these receptors: a human donor in good health.

The V call is TRBV6-1, the J call TRBJ1-5; 7 positions agree with TRBD1. Germline trimming cut 5 bases from V and 2 bases from J; bases unmatched to any gene: 3. The CDR3 runs 14 residues. The V gene's germline CDR1 is MNHNS and CDR2 SASEGT. The CDR3 reads CASSLDRGNQPQHF. CDR3 nucleotides: TGTGCCAGCAGTTTAGACAGGGGCAATCAGCCCCAGCATTTT.

The V gene is TRBV29-1, the J gene TRBJ1-2, with a weak D call TRBD1 (5 bases). Trimming took off 0 bases at V and 10 bases at J, with 15 bases between the two ends. Per the germline V gene, CDR1 is SQVTM and CDR2 is ANQGSEA. This CDR3 comprises 13 residues. In DNA form, the CDR3 reads TGCAGCGTTGAAGAAGTGCGGGGGAGTGACTACACCTTC. Its translation: CSVEEVRGSDYTF. The variable domain in full, with the rest retrieved from reference TRBV29-1 and TRBJ1-2, is SAVISQKPSRDICQRGTSLTIQCQVDSQVTMMFWYRQQPGQSLTLIATANQGSEATYESGFVIDKFPISRPNLTFSTLTVSNMSPEDSSIYLCSVEEVRGSDYTFGSGTRLTVV.

The CDR3 nucleotides read TGTGCCAGCAGCCCTGGACTAGCGGGAGGAAATGAGCAGTTCTTC. Protein product: CASSPGLAGGNEQFF. V is TRBV11-3 and J is TRBJ2-1; 14 nucleotides match TRBD2. CDR3 length: 15 amino acids. The germline V gene encodes CDR1 SGHNT and CDR2 YENEEA. V shed 5 bases and J 7 bases; nucleotides not matched to a gene: 4.

The chain has TRBV9 and TRBJ2-2; D is tentatively TRBD1 or TRBD2 (5 bases each). The CDR3 totals 15 residues. V was pared by 3 bases and J by 3 bases, with 12 bases between. Germline loops: CDR1 SGDLS, CDR2 YYNGEE. In nucleotides, the CDR3 is TGTGCCAGCAGCGGGCCGGGGCAGTACACCGGGGAGCTGTTTTTT. This codes for CASSGPGQYTGELFF.

The rearrangement links TRBV5-1 to TRBJ2-3; perhaps TRBD1 as D (5 bases). Trimming stripped 3 bases from V and 2 bases from J, with 22 bases between. Germline V gives CDR1 SGHRS, CDR2 YFSETQ. This CDR3 contains 18 residues. CDR3 nucleotide sequence: TGCGCCAGCAGCTCGCCACCAGCAGGGTTGGGCTACACAGATACGCAGTATTTT. It encodes CASSSPPAGLGYTDTQYF.

The chain links TRBV25-1 to TRBJ1-3; 7 nucleotides agree with TRBD1. The CDR3 totals 16 residues. The germline V gene has CDR1 MGHDK and CDR2 SYGVNS. After removal of 5 bases from V and 0 bases from J, the junction contained 7 bases not matched to a gene. For the CDR3, the DNA is TGTGCCAGCAGTACGCAGGGGGTCGGCTCTGGAAACACCATATATTTT. Protein sequence: CASSTQGVGSGNTIYF. Complete variable domain (other parts from reference TRBV25-1 and TRBJ1-3): EADIYQTPRYLVIGTGKKITLECSQTMGHDKMYWYQQDPGMELHLIHYSYGVNSTEKGDLSSESTVSRIRTEHFPLTLESARPSHTSQYLCASSTQGVGSGNTIYFGEGSWLTVV.

This clone was observed a handful of times. The V and J genes are TRBV28 and TRBJ1-2, with TRBD1 matching 10 bases. The J segment lost 3 bases and the V segment lost 3 bases, leaving 4 bases of the junction unmatched. Germline V gives CDR1 MDHEN, CDR2 SYDVKM. This CDR3 spans 15 amino acids. CDR3 sequence reads: CASSFWTGGDYGYTF. CDR3 bases: TGTGCCAGCAGTTTTTGGACAGGGGGAGACTATGGCTACACCTTC.

This chain joins TRBV11-1 and TRBJ2-2; no definite D call. Per germline, CDR1 SGHAT and CDR2 FQDESV (reference sequence). V lost 7 bases and J lost 6, with 12 bases in between. The CDR3 totals 13 residues. The CDR3 spells CASTPHDPGELFF. The CDR3 nucleotides read TGTGCCAGCACTCCCCATGACCCCGGGGAGCTGTTTTTT.

This rearrangement joins TRBV11-3 to TRBJ2-5; D is uncertain. Trimming took off 0 bases at V and 5 bases at J, with 4 bases between the two ends. There are 12 residues in the CDR3. Germline lookup yields CDR1 SGHNT and CDR2 YENEEA. The CDR3, as DNA: TGTGCCAGCAGCTTAGATCAGGAGACCCAGTACTTC. Amino acid sequence: CASSLDQETQYF.

The gene calls are TRBV4-2 and TRBJ2-5; the D gene is possibly TRBD1 (7 bases). The CDR3 covers 17 residues. Deletions cut 2 bases from V and 4 bases from J, with 20 bases between. In germline, CDR1 is LGHNA, CDR2 YNFKEQ. The CDR3 spells CASSQTTGEERGETQYF. CDR3 DNA sequence: TGTGCCAGCAGCCAAACCACAGGGGAGGAAAGAGGAGAGACCCAGTACTTC.

The chain uses TRBV6-1 and TRBJ2-1; 9 bases are a match to TRBD2. Germline V gives CDR1 MNHNS, CDR2 SASEGT. V dropped 3 bases and J dropped 0; count of bases not matched to a gene: 3. The CDR3 has 16 amino acids. DNA of the CDR3: TGTGCCAGCAGTGATGGTAGCGGGAGCTCCTACAATGAGCAGTTCTTC. Residues: CASSDGSGSSYNEQFF.

On this clone: Its ends do not fully match the called genes, so a read error is possible. V and J are TRBV11-3 and TRBJ1-2; D perhaps matches TRBD1 (5 bases). CDR1 SGHNT and CDR2 YENEEA come from the germline V gene. This CDR3 has 12 residues. This chain's CDR3 is CASSPRDREPHF. The CDR3 DNA sequence: TGTGCCAGCAGCCCCCGAGACAGAGAACCTCACTTC.

This clone was counted between two and nine times. The rearrangement joins TRBV30 to TRBJ1-1; D unresolved. CDR1 is GTSNPN and CDR2 is SVGIG in the germline V gene (reference sequence). The CDR3 contains 15 residues. V was clipped by 3 bases and J by 0 bases, with 14 bases between them. The DNA for the CDR3 is TGTGCCTGGAGAGCACCCTACTCAATGAACACTGAAGCTTTCTTT. Its translation is CAWRAPYSMNTEAFF.

The V gene is TRBV19, the J gene TRBJ2-3; TRBD1 matches at 7 bases. The CDR3 contains 14 residues. V lost 6 bases to trimming and J lost 4 bases; unmatched junction nucleotides: 7. Germline V gives CDR1 LNHDA, CDR2 SQIVND (reference sequence). The CDR3 spells CASRRTGGSDTQYF. Here the CDR3 DNA reads TGTGCCAGTAGAAGGACAGGCGGGTCAGATACGCAGTATTTT.

The gene calls are TRBV7-9 and TRBJ2-3; possible D gene TRBD1, 6 bases. Trimming removed 5 bases at V and 0 bases at J, with 9 bases between. Germline CDR1 and CDR2: SEHNR and FQNEAQ (reference sequence). The CDR3 is made up of 14 amino acids. In nucleotides, the CDR3 is TGTGCCAGCAGCACGGGACACAGCACAGATACGCAGTATTTT. It codes for CASSTGHSTDTQYF.

The chain couples TRBV10-3 to TRBJ2-7, with 9 bases identical to TRBD2. CDR1 and CDR2 from the germline V gene are ENHRY and SYGVKD. CDR3 length: 15 residues. Losses at the gene ends were 10 bases for V and 4 bases for J; bases not matched to a gene: 14. This CDR3 reads CATRPPSGALYEQYF. For the CDR3, the DNA is TGTGCCACCCGCCCACCTAGCGGGGCCCTTTACGAGCAGTACTTC.

A single count supports this clone. This chain joins TRBV5-4 and TRBJ2-5; no definite D call. The CDR3 runs 12 residues. Germline V gene data show CDR1 as SGHNT and CDR2 as YYREEE (reference sequence). V was cut by 1 base and J by 1 base, with 2 bases left in between. The CDR3 nucleotides are TGTGCCAGCAGCTTGCCCCAAGAGACCCAGTACTTC. As protein: CASSLPQETQYF.

V usage is TRBV6-1 and J usage is TRBJ1-2; D remains unclear. There are 11 residues in the CDR3. Germline CDR1 and CDR2: MNHNS and SASEGT. V lost 10 bases and J lost 1, with 7 bases in between. CDR3 DNA sequence: TGTGCCACCCACATTAACTATGGCTACACCTTC. Its protein product is CATHINYGYTF.

This chain uses TRBV5-4 with TRBJ1-5, with a weak D call TRBD1 (6 bases). V was cut by 1 base and J by 3 bases, with 11 bases left in between. Germline CDR1 is SGHNT and CDR2 is YYREEE (reference sequence). The CDR3 spans 15 residues. CDR3 protein: CASSLQGMDNQPQHF. The CDR3, as DNA: TGTGCCAGCAGCTTGCAGGGGATGGACAATCAGCCCCAGCATTTT.

In its sample, this clone was seen a few times. V and J are TRBV5-4 and TRBJ1-2; TRBD1 might be the D (5 bases). The ends were cut back, 4 bases at V and 8 bases at J, with 18 bases in the middle. This CDR3 region has 14 residues. Germline V gene lookup returns CDR1 SGHNT and CDR2 YYREEE (reference sequence). The CDR3 is CASSPRDPPRGYTF. Written as DNA, the CDR3 is TGTGCCAGCAGCCCGAGGGACCCACCACGGGGCTACACCTTC.

The chain joins TRBV30 to TRBJ2-1; 8 bases line up with TRBD2. The V gene end was trimmed by 3 bases and the J gene end by 8 bases; junction bases not matched to a gene: 6. Looked up from germline, CDR1 is GTSNPN and CDR2 is SVGIG (reference sequence). The CDR3 is 13 amino acids. The CDR3 region is CAWRTAGAHEQFF. As DNA, the CDR3 is TGTGCCTGGAGAACAGCGGGAGCGCATGAGCAGTTCTTC.

This clone appeared a single time. This chain uses TRBV27 with TRBJ2-7; 10 positions agree with TRBD2. The CDR3 totals 14 residues. V gave up 6 bases and J gave up 4 bases; unmatched junction bases: 6. Germline lookup yields CDR1 MNHEY and CDR2 SMNVEV (reference sequence). CDR3 loop: CASSRAGGWYEQYF. CDR3 DNA sequence: TGTGCCAGCAGCCGAGCGGGAGGGTGGTACGAGCAGTACTTC.

This chain connects TRBV2 to TRBJ1-1, with D maybe TRBD1 (6 bases). The CDR3 has 12 amino acids. Germline loops: CDR1 SNHLY, CDR2 FYNNEI. V was pared by 5 bases and J by 3 bases, with 7 bases between. The CDR3 region has the DNA TGTGCCAGCAGTAACAGGGACACTGAAGCTTTCTTT. As protein: CASSNRDTEAFF.